The clone carrying this TCR beta chain appeared a few times. What it binds is unknown. A read error may account for a junction end that differs from germline. Germline values: CDR1 SNHLY, CDR2 FYNNEI. The length of the CDR3 is 14 residues. This sample was included in a study of early T cells in non-severe SARS-CoV-2 infection. Whole-study context: With bulk RNA from unsorted whole blood as input, sequencing yielded unpaired chains.

Attachment of unique molecular identifiers was made to individual cDNA molecules. TCRdb ran MiXCR on the 5' RACE reads and lists one entry per CDR3 protein. The table has 63,000 or so distinct CDR3 sequences, roughly 10% seen once. Notes on the study in general: Sequences matched to VDJdb favored anti-spike CD8 responses, while private and CD4 specificities were missed.

This clonotype was obtained from an adult who was a healthcare worker with PCR-confirmed SARS-CoV-2 infection or an uninfected control (not recorded which). Source material: whole blood. V usage is TRBV2 and J usage is TRBJ2-3; D is possibly TRBD2 (5 bases). This CDR3 reads CASSYSEGTDTQFF. CDR3 in DNA: TGTGCCAGCAGTTATAGTGAGGGAACAGATACGCAGTTTTTT.